Ten or more counts support the clone carrying this T cell receptor (beta chain). Unique molecular identifiers were incorporated into the prepared TCRbeta library. TCRdb re-derived calls from the PCR reads in MiXCR, one entry per CDR3 protein. The sample has about 400,000 distinct CDR3 sequences, more than 10% seen once; the top ten hold approximately 4.3%. These data originate in a study of T-cell reconstitution after alpha-beta-depleted transplantation in children. The sequencing here drew on PBMCs, taken from the stem cell graft. The sequence was collected from a human donor who donated a stem cell graft to a child with Fanconi anemia.

DNA of the CDR3: TGTGCCAGCAGCTTTAGGGGGCCACTAGAGACCCAGTACTTC. Translated: CASSFRGPLETQYF. V gene TRBV7-2 combines with J gene TRBJ2-5; 7 bases map to TRBD1. The CDR3 runs to 14 residues. CDR1 SGHTA and CDR2 FQGNSA come from the germline V gene. After removal of 3 bases from V and 4 bases from J, the junction contained 5 bases not matched to a gene.